Following are 28 T cell receptor beta chains from one sample sequenced in a study of cytomegalovirus exposure and HLA in healthy donors. Clones were read by immunoSEQ multiplex PCR, and TCRdb kept only the in-frame ones, dropping some. Of about 140,000 clones listed, roughly 88% are singletons. Sequenced material: PBMCs. Receptors were obtained from a woman younger than 30 in good health and CMV-seropositive.

This chain joins TRBV2 and TRBJ2-1; 10 bases align to TRBD2. With 1 base clipped from V and 0 bases from J, the junction kept 9 bases outside the gene matches. The CDR3 spans 19 residues. Germline lookup yields CDR1 SNHLY and CDR2 FYNNEI. The CDR3 region is CASSEVQREGRGSYNEQFF. The CDR3 coding sequence is TGTGCCAGCAGTGAAGTCCAGCGGGAGGGCCGGGGCTCCTACAATGAGCAGTTCTTC.

This clone was counted only a few times. The chain recombines TRBV6-1 with TRBJ2-7; D is uncertain. The CDR3 has 14 residues. V dropped 3 bases and J dropped 3 bases, with 12 bases sitting between them. CDR1 is MNHNS, CDR2 SASEGT, per germline. The CDR3 loop reads CASSENGVSYEQYF. The CDR3 nucleotides are TGTGCCAGCAGTGAGAACGGTGTGAGCTACGAGCAGTACTTC.

This chain uses TRBV28 with TRBJ2-2; TRBD2 matches at 7 bases. The germline CDR1 and CDR2 sequences are MDHEN and SYDVKM. With V trimmed by 6 bases and J by 4 bases, 11 bases remained unmatched. The CDR3 sequence is 16 residues long. CDR3 nucleotide sequence: TGTGCCAGCAGCCCGGGATTCTCGGGGGGCACCGGGGAGCTGTTTTTT. This encodes CASSPGFSGGTGELFF. Complete variable domain (other parts from reference TRBV28 and TRBJ2-2): DVKVTQSSRYLVKRTGEKVFLECVQDMDHENMFWYRQDPGLGLRLIYFSYDVKMKEKGDIPEGYSVSREKKERFSLILESASTNQTSMYLCASSPGFSGGTGELFFGEGSRLTVL.

This rearrangement joins TRBV7-3 to TRBJ2-3; 7 nucleotides line up with TRBD2. V trimming: 2 bases; J trimming: 2 bases; junction bases outside the gene matches: 4. The CDR3 length is 15 residues. Germline CDR1 SGHTA, CDR2 FQGTGA. The DNA for the CDR3 is TGTGCCAGCAGCTTACAGGGAGGGGACACAGATACGCAGTATTTT. Amino acid sequence: CASSLQGGDTDTQYF.

The rearrangement links TRBV6-5 to TRBJ2-7; D is uncertain. Trimming removed 0 bases from V and 6 bases from J, with 15 bases in between. This CDR3 is 15 amino acids long. The germline CDR1 and CDR2 sequences are MNHEY and SVGAGI. CDR3 nucleotide sequence: TGTGCCAGCAGTTACTCGAGGTCCCCCACGAGCGAGCAGTACTTC. It translates to CASSYSRSPTSEQYF.

This clone appeared a single time. The chain carries TRBV28 and TRBJ1-5, with 12 positions matching TRBD1. The CDR3 is 19 residues long. The V gene end was trimmed by 4 bases and the J gene end by 3 bases; junction bases not matched to a gene: 13. Germline V gene lookup returns CDR1 MDHEN and CDR2 SYDVKM. The DNA for the CDR3 is TGTGCCAGCAGTTCCGACCGGGACAGGGGGCAATTTATCAATCAGCCCCAGCATTTT. Its translation: CASSSDRDRGQFINQPQHF.

The genes are TRBV9 and TRBJ2-3; the match to TRBD2 covers 14 bases. Germline loops: CDR1 SGDLS, CDR2 YYNGEE. The CDR3 has 16 amino acids. V lost 2 bases, J lost 3 bases, and 2 bases stayed unmatched. The chain's CDR3 is CASSVGLAGGTDTQYF. CDR3 nucleotides: TGTGCCAGCAGCGTTGGACTAGCGGGGGGAACAGATACGCAGTATTTT.

This chain uses TRBV2 with TRBJ2-1; possibly TRBD1 for D (6 bases). Germline V gives CDR1 SNHLY, CDR2 FYNNEI. V lost 5 bases, J lost 1 base, and 15 bases lay in between. CDR3 length: 16 residues. CDR3: CASSPRGERSYNEQFF. CDR3 coding DNA: TGTGCCAGCAGTCCCAGGGGAGAAAGATCCTACAATGAGCAGTTCTTC.

In this sample, this clone turned up once. In DNA form, the CDR3 reads TGTGCCTGGAGTAGCGGGCCTTTAAACATTCAGTACTTC. This sequence encodes CAWSSGPLNIQYF. The chain is built from TRBV30 and TRBJ2-4, with a weak D call TRBD2 (6 bases). This CDR3 has 13 residues. Germline lookup yields CDR1 GTSNPN and CDR2 SVGIG (reference sequence). V lost 2 bases and J lost 6, with 11 bases in between.

This clone was found a few times. J is TRBJ2-3 and V is TRBV10-3; 7 bases are a match to TRBD2. The CDR3 has 14 amino acids. The germline V gene encodes CDR1 ENHRY and CDR2 SYGVKD. V was clipped by 0 bases and J by 9 bases; unmatched bases: 6. The CDR3, as DNA: TGTGCCATCAGTGAGTCGAGTTTGCGGGGGACGCAGTATTTT. As protein: CAISESSLRGTQYF.

The chain links TRBV5-6 to TRBJ2-1, with 8 bases lining up with TRBD2. The CDR3 has 16 amino acids. Germline V gene sequence: CDR1 SGHDT, CDR2 YYEEEE. V lost 4 bases, J lost 0 bases, and 6 bases stayed unmatched. CDR3 bases: TGTGCCAGCAGCCCCCAAGCGGGGGACTCCTACAATGAGCAGTTCTTC. This translates into CASSPQAGDSYNEQFF.

This chain uses TRBV5-8 with TRBJ2-7, with D possibly being TRBD2 (6 bases). From germline, CDR1 is SGHTS and CDR2 YDEGEE. The V end was cut by 7 bases, the J end by 6 bases, with 11 bases between. The CDR3 totals 11 residues. The CDR3 reads CASRQAGEQYF. Written as DNA, the CDR3 is TGTGCCAGCCGCCAAGCGGGCGAGCAGTACTTC.

The chain employs TRBV18 and TRBJ2-7; D gene ambiguous. Germline values: CDR1 KGHSH, CDR2 LQKENI. Trimming removed 2 bases from V and 1 base from J, with 6 bases in between. The CDR3 has 13 amino acids. The CDR3 region is CASSPSPSYEQYF. CDR3 bases: TGTGCCAGCTCACCATCCCCTTCCTACGAGCAGTACTTC.

The J gene is TRBJ2-7, the V gene TRBV5-3; TRBD1 matches at 9 bases. TRBV5-3 is identified as an open reading frame with a role that is uncertain. Trimming at V came to 4 bases and at J to 2 bases, leaving 7 bases not matched to a gene. The CDR3 runs to 15 residues. The CDR3 loop reads CARSIGTGPPYEQYF. Written as DNA, the CDR3 is TGTGCCAGAAGCATTGGGACAGGGCCTCCCTACGAGCAGTACTTC.

The chain uses TRBV29-1 and TRBJ1-1; no firm D call. The CDR3 has 14 amino acids. V was clipped by 4 bases and J by 0 bases, with 12 bases between them. Germline assignment: CDR1 SQVTM and CDR2 ANQGSEA. CDR3 in amino acids: CSVVTVIMNTEAFF. CDR3 DNA: TGCAGCGTTGTAACGGTCATAATGAACACTGAAGCTTTCTTT. Full variable domain (remainder filled in from reference TRBV29-1 and TRBJ1-1): SAVISQKPSRDICQRGTSLTIQCQVDSQVTMMFWYRQQPGQSLTLIATANQGSEATYESGFVIDKFPISRPNLTFSTLTVSNMSPEDSSIYLCSVVTVIMNTEAFFGQGTRLTVV.

The rearrangement joins TRBV28 to TRBJ2-7; tentative D call: TRBD1 (6 bases). The V end was cut by 6 bases, the J end by 1 base, with 16 bases between. CDR1 is MDHEN, CDR2 SYDVKM, per germline. This CDR3 comprises 15 residues. The CDR3, as DNA: TGTGCCAGCAGCCCGCCAGGGGCCCATTCCTACGAGCAGTACTTC. It specifies CASSPPGAHSYEQYF.

J is TRBJ1-1 and V is TRBV18; no definite D call. The CDR3 is 14 amino acids. The V and J ends lost 6 bases and 1 base respectively, with 12 bases between them. From germline, CDR1 is KGHSH and CDR2 LQKENI. CDR3 sequence: CASSPENQNTEAFF. The CDR3 region has the DNA TGTGCCAGCTCCCCGGAGAATCAGAACACTGAAGCTTTCTTT.

This chain joins TRBV19 and TRBJ1-5; 10 nucleotides align to TRBD1. Trimming took 5 bases from V and 4 from J; bases not matched to a gene: 17. The germline gives CDR1 LNHDA, CDR2 SQIVND (reference sequence). The CDR3 length is 19 residues. CDR3: CASSPTPLGQGWPNQPQHF. CDR3 nucleotides: TGTGCCAGTAGTCCCACTCCCCTGGGACAGGGGTGGCCGAATCAGCCCCAGCATTTT.

The chain carries TRBV5-1 and TRBJ2-2, with D perhaps TRBD1 (6 bases). CDR3 length: 14 amino acids. Germline CDR1 is SGHRS and CDR2 is YFSETQ. V dropped 4 bases and J dropped 4 bases, with 11 bases sitting between them. This CDR3 is CASSPQGPTGELFF. CDR3 bases: TGCGCCAGCAGCCCGCAGGGGCCCACCGGGGAGCTGTTTTTT.

The chain is built from TRBV7-8 and TRBJ2-7; no firm D call. The germline V gene encodes CDR1 SGHVS and CDR2 FQNEAQ. The ends were cut back, 5 bases at V and 10 bases at J, with 12 bases in the middle. CDR3 length: 11 residues. This CDR3 is CASSQIQEQYF. The CDR3 DNA is TGTGCCAGCAGCCAAATCCAGGAACAGTACTTC.

Regarding this clone: The junction departs from germline at one end; a sequencing error may be responsible. The CDR3 sequence is CASSSTDPGQGNDNEQFF. CDR3 sequence (DNA): TGTGCTAGCAGCTCCACCGATCCGGGACAGGGAAATGACAATGAGCAGTTCTTC. The rearrangement joins TRBV7-7 to TRBJ2-1, with 9 positions matching TRBD1. Per the germline V gene, CDR1 is SSHAT and CDR2 is FNYEAQ (reference sequence). The CDR3 is 18 amino acids.

The rearrangement links TRBV10-3 to TRBJ2-1, with 11 bases that match TRBD2. V lost 10 bases to trimming and J lost 7 bases; unmatched junction nucleotides: 12. Germline-derived CDR1 and CDR2 are ENHRY and SYGVKD. The CDR3 totals 15 residues. The CDR3: CATTAGGLAANEQFF. CDR3 DNA sequence: TGTGCCACCACGGCCGGGGGACTAGCGGCAAATGAGCAGTTCTTC.

This sequence joins TRBV9 and TRBJ2-7; D is possibly TRBD1 (5 bases). V dropped 0 bases and J dropped 6 bases, with 16 bases sitting between them. Germline values: CDR1 SGDLS, CDR2 YYNGEE. This CDR3 has 15 residues. The DNA of the CDR3 is TGTGCCAGCAGCGTAGCCCTGGGGCCAGACGGCGAGCAGTACTTC. It encodes CASSVALGPDGEQYF.

The chain has TRBV5-1 and TRBJ2-3; 11 nucleotides match TRBD2. The CDR3 totals 16 residues. The trim removed 7 bases at V and 0 bases at J, leaving 7 bases unmatched. Germline V lookup: CDR1 SGHRS, CDR2 YFSETQ. CDR3 amino acids: CASATSGGTSTDTQYF. The CDR3, as DNA: TGCGCCAGCGCCACTAGCGGGGGAACTAGCACAGATACGCAGTATTTT.

Only one count was recorded for this clone. This chain connects TRBV30 to TRBJ1-3; a weak D match, TRBD1 (5 bases). CDR3 size: 15 residues. Between the trimmed V and J ends, which lost 3 bases and 0 bases, there was a span of 12 bases. Germline V gene data show CDR1 as GTSNPN and CDR2 as SVGIG (reference sequence). CDR3 nucleotide sequence: TGTGCCTGGAGCGCGGGACTTAACTCTGGAAACACCATATATTTT. Protein: CAWSAGLNSGNTIYF.

This clone was recorded a few times. CDR3 amino acids: CASSLYSGSDSYNEQFF. CDR3 coding DNA: TGTGCCAGCAGTCTATATAGCGGGAGCGACTCCTACAATGAGCAGTTCTTC. The rearrangement links TRBV27 to TRBJ2-1; 9 bases align to TRBD2. The V segment lost 5 bases and the J segment 0 bases; nucleotides outside the gene matches: 8. Germline V gene lookup returns CDR1 MNHEY and CDR2 SMNVEV (reference sequence). This CDR3 is built from 17 residues.

The chain joins TRBV30 to TRBJ1-4; tentative D call: TRBD1 (6 bases). The CDR3 runs to 15 residues. Germline CDR1 and CDR2: GTSNPN and SVGIG (reference sequence). V lost 2 bases and J 6 bases, leaving 16 bases between the germline ends. Here the CDR3 reads CAWSTYRELDEKLFF. The DNA for the CDR3 is TGTGCCTGGAGTACCTACAGGGAATTGGATGAAAAACTGTTTTTT.

The rearrangement joins TRBV27 to TRBJ1-2; D is unclear. Looked up from germline, CDR1 is MNHEY and CDR2 is SMNVEV (reference sequence). CDR3 length equals 18 residues. The germline V and J ends were trimmed by 1 base and 0 bases, with 18 bases remaining between them. DNA for the CDR3: TGTGCCAGCAGTTTATTCGCGGGTAGGGCGGAATCTAACTATGGCTACACCTTC. Translation gives CASSLFAGRAESNYGYTF.